This T cell receptor beta chain was sequenced in a study of blood T cell repertoires in COVID-19. Study in general: The cDNA or gDNA used as material had been derived from T cells, B-cell-depleted T cells, or PBMCs.

Germline V gene lookup returns CDR1 MGHRA and CDR2 YSYEKL. The CDR3 is 12 residues long. Trimming stripped 10 bases from V and 4 bases from J, with 10 bases between. Repertoires were generated with immunoSEQ multiplex PCR, while TCRdb's copy carries only in-frame clones and drops some. The table includes 200,000 to 250,000 clones, about nine tenths detected once. A Seattle source enrolled patients during active infection and followed them longitudinally. Material: peripheral blood. This sequence was found in a young man with COVID-19, enrolled during active disease. The rearrangement joins TRBV4-1 to TRBJ1-4; D gene uncertain. The CDR3 nucleotides read TGCGCCACCTCAGGCATTAATGAAAAACTGTTTTTT. Protein: CATSGINEKLFF.